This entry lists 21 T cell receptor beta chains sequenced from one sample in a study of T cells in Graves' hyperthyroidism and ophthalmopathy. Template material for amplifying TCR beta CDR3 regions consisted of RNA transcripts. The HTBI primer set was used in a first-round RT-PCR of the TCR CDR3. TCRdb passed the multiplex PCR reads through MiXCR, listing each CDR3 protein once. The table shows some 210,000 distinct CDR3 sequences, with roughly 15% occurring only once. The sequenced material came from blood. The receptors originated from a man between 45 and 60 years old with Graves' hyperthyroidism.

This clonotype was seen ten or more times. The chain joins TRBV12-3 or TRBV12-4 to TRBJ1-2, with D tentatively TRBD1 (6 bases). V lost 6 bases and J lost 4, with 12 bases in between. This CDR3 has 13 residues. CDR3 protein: CASRRDITYGYTF. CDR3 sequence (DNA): TGTGCCAGCAGGAGGGACATCACCTATGGCTACACCTTC.

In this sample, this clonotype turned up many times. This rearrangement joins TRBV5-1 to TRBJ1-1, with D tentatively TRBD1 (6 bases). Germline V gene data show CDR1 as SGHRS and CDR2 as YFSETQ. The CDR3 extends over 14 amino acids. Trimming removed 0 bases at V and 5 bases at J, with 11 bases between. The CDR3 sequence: CASSLVGGTTEAFF. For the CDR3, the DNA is TGCGCCAGCAGCTTGGTAGGGGGAACGACTGAAGCTTTCTTT.

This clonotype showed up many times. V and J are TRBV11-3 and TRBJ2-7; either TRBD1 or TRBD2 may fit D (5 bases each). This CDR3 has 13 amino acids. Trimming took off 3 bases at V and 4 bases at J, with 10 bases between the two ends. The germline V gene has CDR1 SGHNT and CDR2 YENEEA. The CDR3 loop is CASSFTGTYEQYF. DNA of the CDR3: TGTGCCAGCAGCTTTACTGGGACGTACGAGCAGTACTTC.

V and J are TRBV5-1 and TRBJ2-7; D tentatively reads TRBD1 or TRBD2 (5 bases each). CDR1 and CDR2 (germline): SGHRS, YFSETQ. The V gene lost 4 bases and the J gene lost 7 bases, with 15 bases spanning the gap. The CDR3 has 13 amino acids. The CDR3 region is CASSLQTRGEQYF. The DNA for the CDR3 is TGCGCCAGCAGCCTCCAGACGAGGGGAGAGCAGTACTTC.

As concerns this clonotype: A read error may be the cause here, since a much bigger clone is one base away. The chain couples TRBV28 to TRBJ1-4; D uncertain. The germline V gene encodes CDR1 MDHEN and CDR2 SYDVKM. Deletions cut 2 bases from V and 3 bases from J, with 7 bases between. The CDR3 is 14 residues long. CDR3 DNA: TGTGCCAGCAGTTTACAGGCAGCTAATGAAAAACTGTTTTTT. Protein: CASSLQAANEKLFF.

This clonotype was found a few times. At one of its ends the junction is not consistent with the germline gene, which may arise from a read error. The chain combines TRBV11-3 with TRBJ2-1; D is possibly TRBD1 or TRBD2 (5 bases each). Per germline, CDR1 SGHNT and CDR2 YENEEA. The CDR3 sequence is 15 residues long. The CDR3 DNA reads TGTGCCAGCAGCTCGGGACGGGGTTCGGACAATGAGCAGTCCTTC. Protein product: CASSSGRGSDNEQSF.

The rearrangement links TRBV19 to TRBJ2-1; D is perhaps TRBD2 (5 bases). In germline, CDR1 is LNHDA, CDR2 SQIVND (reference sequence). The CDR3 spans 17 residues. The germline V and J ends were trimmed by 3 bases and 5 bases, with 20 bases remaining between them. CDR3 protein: CASSIPLLAQQNNEQFF. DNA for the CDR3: TGTGCCAGTAGTATTCCACTATTAGCGCAACAGAACAATGAGCAGTTCTTC. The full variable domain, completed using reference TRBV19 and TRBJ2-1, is DGGITQSPKYLFRKEGQNVTLSCEQNLNHDAMYWYRQDPGQGLRLIYYSQIVNDFQKGDIAEGYSVSREKKESFPLTVTSAQKNPTAFYLCASSIPLLAQQNNEQFFGPGTRLTVL.

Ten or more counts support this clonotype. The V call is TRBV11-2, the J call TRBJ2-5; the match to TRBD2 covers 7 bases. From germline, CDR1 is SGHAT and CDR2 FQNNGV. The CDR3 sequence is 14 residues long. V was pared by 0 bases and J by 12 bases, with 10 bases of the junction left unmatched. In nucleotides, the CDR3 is TGTGCCAGCAGCTTAGATCAGGGACTACGAAATGAGTACTTC. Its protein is CASSLDQGLRNEYF.

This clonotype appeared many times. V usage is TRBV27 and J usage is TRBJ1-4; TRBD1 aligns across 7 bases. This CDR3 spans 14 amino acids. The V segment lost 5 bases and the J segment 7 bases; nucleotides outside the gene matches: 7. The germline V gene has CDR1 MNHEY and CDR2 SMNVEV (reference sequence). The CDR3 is CASSQDRAAEKLFF. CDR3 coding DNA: TGTGCCAGCAGTCAAGACAGGGCGGCTGAAAAACTGTTTTTT.

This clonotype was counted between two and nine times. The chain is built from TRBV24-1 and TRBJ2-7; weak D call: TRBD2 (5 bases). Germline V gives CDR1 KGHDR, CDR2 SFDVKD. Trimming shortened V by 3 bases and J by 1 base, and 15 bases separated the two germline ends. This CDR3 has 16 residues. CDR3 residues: CATSDAGPEASYEQYF. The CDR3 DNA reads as TGTGCCACCAGTGATGCGGGCCCGGAAGCGTCCTACGAGCAGTACTTC.

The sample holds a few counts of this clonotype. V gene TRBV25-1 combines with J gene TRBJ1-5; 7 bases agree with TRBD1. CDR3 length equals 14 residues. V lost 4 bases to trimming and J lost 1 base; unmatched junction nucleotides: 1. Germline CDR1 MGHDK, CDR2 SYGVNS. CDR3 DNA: TGTGCCAGCAGTGGGGGACAGAGCAATCAGCCCCAGCATTTT. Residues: CASSGGQSNQPQHF.

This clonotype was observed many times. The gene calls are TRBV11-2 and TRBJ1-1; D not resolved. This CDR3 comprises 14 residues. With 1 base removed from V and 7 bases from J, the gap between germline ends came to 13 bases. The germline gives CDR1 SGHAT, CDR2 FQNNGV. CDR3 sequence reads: CASSLVFLGGEAFF. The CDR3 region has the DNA TGTGCCAGCAGCTTAGTTTTTTTGGGCGGTGAAGCTTTCTTT.

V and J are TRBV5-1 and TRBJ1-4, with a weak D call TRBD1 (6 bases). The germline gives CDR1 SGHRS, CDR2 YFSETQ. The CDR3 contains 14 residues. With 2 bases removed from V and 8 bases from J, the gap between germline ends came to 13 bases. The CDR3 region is CASSFGRGGEKLFF. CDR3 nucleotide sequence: TGCGCCAGCAGCTTCGGCAGGGGAGGCGAAAAACTGTTTTTT.

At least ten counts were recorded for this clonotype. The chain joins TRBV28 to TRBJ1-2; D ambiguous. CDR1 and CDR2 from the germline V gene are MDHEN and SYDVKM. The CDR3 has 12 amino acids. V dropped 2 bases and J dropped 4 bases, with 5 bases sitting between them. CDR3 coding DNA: TGTGCCAGCAGTTTAGATGGCTATGGCTACACCTTC. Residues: CASSLDGYGYTF.

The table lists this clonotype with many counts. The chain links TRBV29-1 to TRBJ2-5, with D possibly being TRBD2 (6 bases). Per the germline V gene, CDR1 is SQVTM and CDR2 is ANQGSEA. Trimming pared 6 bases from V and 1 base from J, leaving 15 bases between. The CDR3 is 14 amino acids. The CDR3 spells CSVAKGGPQETQYF. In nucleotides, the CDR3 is TGCAGCGTCGCCAAGGGAGGACCCCAAGAGACCCAGTACTTC.

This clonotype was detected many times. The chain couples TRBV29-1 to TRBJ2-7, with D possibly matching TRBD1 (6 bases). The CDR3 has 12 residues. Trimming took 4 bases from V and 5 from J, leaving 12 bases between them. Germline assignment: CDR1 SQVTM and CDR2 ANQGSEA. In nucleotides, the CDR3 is TGCAGCGTTGTCTCCTACAGGGACGAGCAGTACTTC. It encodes CSVVSYRDEQYF.

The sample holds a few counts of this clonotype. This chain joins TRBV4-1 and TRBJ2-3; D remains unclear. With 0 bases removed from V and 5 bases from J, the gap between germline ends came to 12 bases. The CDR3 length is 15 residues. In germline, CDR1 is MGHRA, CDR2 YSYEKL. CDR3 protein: CASSQESLAGDTQYF. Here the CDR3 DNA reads TGCGCCAGCAGCCAAGAAAGTTTAGCAGGAGATACGCAGTATTTT.

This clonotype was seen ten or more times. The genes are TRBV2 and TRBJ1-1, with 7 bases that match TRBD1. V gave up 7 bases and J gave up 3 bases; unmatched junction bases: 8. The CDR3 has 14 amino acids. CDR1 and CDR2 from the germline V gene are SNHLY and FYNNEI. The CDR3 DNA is TGTGCCAGCAAACCAAATACAGGGGACACTGAAGCTTTCTTT. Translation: CASKPNTGDTEAFF.

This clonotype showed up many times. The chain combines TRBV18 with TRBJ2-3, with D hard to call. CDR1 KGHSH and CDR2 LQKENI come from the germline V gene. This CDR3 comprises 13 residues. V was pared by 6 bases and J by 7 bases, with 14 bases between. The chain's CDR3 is CASSGSVENTQYF. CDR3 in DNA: TGTGCCAGCTCGGGCAGCGTAGAAAATACGCAGTATTTT.

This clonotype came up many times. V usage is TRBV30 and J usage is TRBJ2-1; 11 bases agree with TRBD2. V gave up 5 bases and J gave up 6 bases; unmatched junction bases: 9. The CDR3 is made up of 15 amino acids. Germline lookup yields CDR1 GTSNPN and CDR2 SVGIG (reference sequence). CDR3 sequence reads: CAWGSGRVRGNEQFF. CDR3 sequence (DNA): TGTGCCTGGGGTAGCGGGAGGGTAAGGGGCAATGAGCAGTTCTTC.

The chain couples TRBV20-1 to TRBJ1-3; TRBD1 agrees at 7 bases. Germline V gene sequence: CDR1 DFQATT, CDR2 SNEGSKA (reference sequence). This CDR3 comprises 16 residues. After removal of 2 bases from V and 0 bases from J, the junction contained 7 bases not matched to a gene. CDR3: CSARTQGQTSGNTIYF. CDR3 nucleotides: TGCAGTGCTAGAACACAGGGACAGACCTCTGGAAACACCATATATTTT.